This entry lists 15 T cell receptor beta chains sequenced from one sample in a study of CD8 T cells in ankylosing spondylitis. TCRdb called the 5' RACE reads again in MiXCR, with one record for every CDR3 protein. The sample includes 200,000 to 300,000 distinct CDR3 sequences, roughly a tenth of them seen just once. Sequenced sample: blood, either unsorted or a sorted T cell fraction (not recorded which). These receptors were collected from a male donor with ankylosing spondylitis or in good health (not recorded which).

This rearrangement joins TRBV7-9 to TRBJ2-2; D gene ambiguous. Germline V CDR1 and CDR2: SEHNR, FQNEAQ (reference sequence). CDR3 length: 13 residues. V lost 6 bases and J lost 7, with 12 bases in between. The CDR3 bases are TGTGCCAGCAGTCAAGTTGGGGACGGGGAGCTGTTTTTT. Translating it yields CASSQVGDGELFF.

This clonotype showed up many times. The V call is TRBV6-1, the J call TRBJ2-7, with a possible D match to TRBD2 (6 bases). This CDR3 has 19 residues. Germline V gene data show CDR1 as MNHNS and CDR2 as SASEGT. V was trimmed by 6 bases and J by 4 bases, leaving 31 bases between them. The CDR3 sequence: CASSSPGVGDLYGGYEQYF. The CDR3 bases are TGTGCCAGCAGCTCTCCGGGGGTCGGGGACTTGTACGGTGGGTACGAGCAGTACTTC.

This clonotype showed up many times. The chain is built from TRBV3-1 and TRBJ2-3; TRBD2 might be the D (6 bases). This CDR3 spans 15 amino acids. The V and J ends lost 6 bases and 0 bases respectively, with 13 bases between them. Germline CDR1 and CDR2: LGHDT and YNNKEL (reference sequence). The CDR3 nucleotides are TGTGCCAGCAGGGAGGGGACTTCTAGCACAGATACGCAGTATTTT. Amino acids: CASREGTSSTDTQYF.

This clonotype has ten or more counts. The chain is built from TRBV6-2 or TRBV6-3 and TRBJ1-2; D perhaps matches TRBD1 (5 bases). CDR1 and CDR2 (germline): MNHEY, SVGEGT. The V end was cut by 10 bases, the J end by 8 bases, with 17 bases between. The CDR3 is made up of 12 amino acids. In DNA form, the CDR3 reads TGTGCCAATCACGGAGGGGCTCGGGGCTACACCTTC. The encoded protein is CANHGGARGYTF.

Points on this clonotype: One end of the junction varies from germline; a read error may be responsible. V and J are TRBV11-2 and TRBJ1-3, with TRBD1 matching over 7 bases. The CDR3 totals 15 residues. CDR1 SGHAT and CDR2 FQNNGV come from the germline V gene. CDR3 DNA: TGTGACAGCAGCTTAGACAGGGTCCCTGGAAACACCATATATTTT. As protein: CDSSLDRVPGNTIYF.

This clonotype was observed a handful of times. The genes are TRBV7-2 and TRBJ1-1, with D uncertain. The CDR3 covers 13 residues. Germline V gives CDR1 SGHTA, CDR2 FQGNSA. V was cut by 1 base and J by 4 bases, with 7 bases left in between. The CDR3 reads CASSLDRSTEAFF. CDR3 sequence (DNA): TGTGCCAGCAGCTTAGACCGGAGCACTGAAGCTTTCTTT.

The table lists this clonotype with a few counts. The rearrangement links TRBV11-2 to TRBJ1-2, with 7 positions matching TRBD1. Per the germline V gene, CDR1 is SGHAT and CDR2 is FQNNGV. J gave up 6 bases and V 0 bases, and 10 bases lay outside the gene matches. The CDR3 totals 16 residues. The CDR3 nucleotides are TGTGCCAGCAGCTTAGATCGGGCAGGGGGGGCTCATGGCTACACCTTC. This translates into CASSLDRAGGAHGYTF.

This clonotype was counted at least ten times. V gene TRBV4-1 combines with J gene TRBJ1-2; perhaps TRBD1 as D (5 bases). This CDR3 comprises 15 residues. In germline, CDR1 is MGHRA, CDR2 YSYEKL. Trimming pared 3 bases from V and 6 bases from J, leaving 17 bases between. CDR3 loop: CASSHTQVRFNGYTF. Here the CDR3 DNA reads TGCGCCAGCAGCCATACACAGGTCCGCTTTAATGGCTACACCTTC.

This clonotype turned up a few times. J is TRBJ2-2 and V is TRBV29-1; D assignment may be TRBD1 or TRBD2 (6 bases each). Trimming cost V 6 bases and J 8 bases, with 16 bases left between them. CDR3 length equals 13 residues. Germline V CDR1 and CDR2: SQVTM, ANQGSEA. In nucleotides, the CDR3 is TGCAGCGTCGGTAGCACAGGGACTGGGGAGCTGTTTTTT. Its translation is CSVGSTGTGELFF.

The V call is TRBV6-4, the J call TRBJ2-3; unclear D gene. The V end lost 6 bases, the J end lost 6 bases, and 13 bases lay between the germline ends. Germline loops: CDR1 MRHNA, CDR2 SNTAGT. This CDR3 has 13 amino acids. The CDR3 DNA follows: TGTGCCAGCAGCGTCAGCGTTGGGGATACGCAGTATTTT. As protein: CASSVSVGDTQYF.

The sample holds many counts of this clonotype. The chain uses TRBV3-1 and TRBJ2-7; 8 bases map to TRBD1. Germline CDR1 reads LGHDT; CDR2 reads YNNKEL (reference sequence). The J segment lost 6 bases and the V segment lost 3 bases, leaving 16 bases of the junction unmatched. This CDR3 is built from 17 residues. The DNA for the CDR3 is TGTGCCAGCAGCCATACTCTCCAGGGGGCGCGTTCATCCGAGCAGTACTTC. As protein: CASSHTLQGARSSEQYF.

About this clonotype: The germline gene is not matched at one end of the junction; a read error may be the cause. The chain links TRBV6-1 to TRBJ2-7, with 8 bases that match TRBD1. This CDR3 contains 15 residues. The V gene's germline CDR1 is MNHNS and CDR2 SASEGT. The CDR3 sequence: CVSQSTGTGSYEQYF. CDR3 coding DNA: TGTGTCAGCCAAAGCACCGGGACAGGTTCCTACGAGCAGTACTTC.

For the CDR3, the DNA is TGTGCCAGCAGCTCGACCAATCCTGGGTCCGGTGGCTACACCTTC. It yields the protein CASSSTNPGSGGYTF. The V and J genes are TRBV7-2 and TRBJ1-2; D is uncertain. This CDR3 is 15 amino acids long. Per germline, CDR1 SGHTA and CDR2 FQGNSA. The V end lost 4 bases, the J end lost 7 bases, and 19 bases lay between the germline ends.

This clonotype was seen at least ten times. For the CDR3, the DNA is TGTGCCAGCAGCGTAGATCTTGCGAATTCTAACTATGGCTACACCTTC. The encoded protein is CASSVDLANSNYGYTF. The V gene is TRBV9, the J gene TRBJ1-2; D is uncertain. Per germline, CDR1 SGDLS and CDR2 YYNGEE. CDR3 size: 16 residues. Trimming left V 0 bases short and J 0 bases short, with 12 bases between. Using reference TRBV9 and TRBJ1-2 for the parts outside the CDR3, the full variable domain is DSGVTQTPKHLITATGQRVTLRCSPRSGDLSVYWYQQSLDQGLQFLIQYYNGEERAKGNILERFSAQQFPDLHSELNLSSLELGDSALYFCASSVDLANSNYGYTFGSGTRLTVV.

In this sample, this clonotype turned up many times. The chain combines TRBV20-1 with TRBJ1-1, with 7 bases lining up with TRBD1. There are 14 residues in the CDR3. Germline V gene data show CDR1 as DFQATT and CDR2 as SNEGSKA (reference sequence). The junction had 7 bases not matched to a gene; V was cut back by 6 bases and J by 0 bases. CDR3 in DNA: TGCAGTGCGAGAAAGGGGGCTTTGAACACTGAAGCTTTCTTT. Its protein product is CSARKGALNTEAFF.